The 16 T cell receptor beta chains presented below share a single source sample, sequenced in a study of cytomegalovirus exposure and HLA in healthy donors. With 60 Vbeta and 13 Jbeta primers, the PCR was carried out. Method: immunoSEQ multiplex PCR; TCRdb's copy keeps in-frame clones and lacks some. Among tens of thousands of clones listed, approximately 71% were seen once. Sequencing was carried out using PBMCs. These receptors were collected from a man aged 35 to 55 in good health and CMV-seronegative.

This clone has only a few counts. The V call is TRBV5-4, the J call TRBJ1-1; TRBD1 matches 8 bases. The CDR3 covers 16 residues. The germline V gene encodes CDR1 SGHNT and CDR2 YYREEE (reference sequence). With V trimmed by 0 bases and J by 4 bases, 8 bases remained unmatched. The CDR3 here is CASSLGQGQRPTEAFF. CDR3 in DNA: TGTGCCAGCAGCTTGGGACAGGGGCAACGACCCACTGAAGCTTTCTTT.

The chain couples TRBV5-8 to TRBJ1-6; D gene uncertain. CDR1 and CDR2 from the germline V gene are SGHTS and YDEGEE. CDR3 length: 15 residues. Trimming removed 0 bases at V and 6 bases at J, with 10 bases between. CDR3 loop: CASSLGVQANSPLHF. CDR3 bases: TGTGCCAGCAGCTTGGGGGTCCAGGCTAATTCACCCCTCCACTTT.

The chain has TRBV5-4 and TRBJ2-2, with TRBD2 as a possible D gene (6 bases). The CDR3 sequence is 15 residues long. Per germline, CDR1 SGHNT and CDR2 YYREEE (reference sequence). V lost 2 bases and J 6 bases, leaving 14 bases between the germline ends. The CDR3 DNA follows: TGTGCCAGCAGCTTCCGGGACGGCGGGGCCGGGGAGCTGTTTTTT. This encodes CASSFRDGGAGELFF.

This clone was observed a single time. The V gene is TRBV5-6, the J gene TRBJ1-2; TRBD1 aligns across 9 bases. Germline CDR1 reads SGHDT; CDR2 reads YYEEEE. The CDR3 contains 17 residues. Losses at the gene ends were 0 bases for V and 2 bases for J; bases not matched to a gene: 8. CDR3 sequence: CASSLEGQGKSNYGYTF. For the CDR3, the DNA is TGTGCCAGCAGCTTGGAGGGACAGGGTAAAAGCAACTATGGCTACACCTTC.

This chain connects TRBV5-6 to TRBJ2-7; 16 bases map to TRBD2. Germline values: CDR1 SGHDT, CDR2 YYEEEE. The junction had 8 bases not matched to a gene; V was cut back by 0 bases and J by 2 bases. This CDR3 is 19 amino acids long. The CDR3 region is CASSLVITGTSGGAYEQYF. The DNA for the CDR3 is TGTGCCAGCAGCTTGGTTATTACCGGGACTAGCGGGGGGGCCTACGAGCAGTACTTC.

The rearrangement links TRBV7-9 to TRBJ2-3; the match to TRBD2 covers 10 bases. Germline V gives CDR1 SEHNR, CDR2 FQNEAQ (reference sequence). V lost 1 base, J lost 4 bases, and 2 bases stayed unmatched. The CDR3 runs 15 residues. The CDR3 region is CASSLVSGGADTQYF. The CDR3 region has the DNA TGTGCCAGCAGCTTAGTAAGCGGGGGGGCAGATACGCAGTATTTT.

V usage is TRBV28 and J usage is TRBJ2-7, with TRBD1 as a possible D gene (5 bases). Germline V gene lookup returns CDR1 MDHEN and CDR2 SYDVKM. Trimming left V 5 bases short and J 1 base short, with 9 bases between. This CDR3 is built from 13 residues. CDR3 sequence (DNA): TGTGCCAGCAGTATAGACAGTTCCTACGAGCAGTACTTC. Amino acids: CASSIDSSYEQYF.

This clone occurred a few times. The chain couples TRBV6-5 to TRBJ1-2; no clear D gene. The CDR3 sequence is 13 residues long. Between the trimmed V and J ends, which lost 2 bases and 6 bases, there was a span of 10 bases. Germline CDR1 reads MNHEY; CDR2 reads SVGAGI. CDR3 residues: CASSYGPENGYTF. The CDR3 DNA follows: TGTGCCAGCAGTTACGGGCCAGAAAATGGCTACACCTTC.

V and J are TRBV10-2 and TRBJ1-2, with D maybe TRBD1 (6 bases). Germline V gives CDR1 WSHSY, CDR2 SAAADI. CDR3 length: 14 amino acids. Trimming pared 3 bases from V and 2 bases from J, leaving 10 bases between. Here the CDR3 DNA reads TGCGCCAGCAGTGAATTCGGACAGAACTATGGCTACACCTTC. Its protein is CASSEFGQNYGYTF.

The chain joins TRBV6-6 to TRBJ1-1; D unclear. The CDR3 loop spans 12 amino acids. The V and J ends lost 5 bases and 1 base respectively, with 5 bases between them. CDR1 MNHNY and CDR2 SVGAGI come from the germline V gene (reference sequence). The CDR3 DNA sequence: TGTGCCAGCAGTCGGGGGAACACTGAAGCTTTCTTT. Protein product: CASSRGNTEAFF.

The J gene is TRBJ1-3, the V gene TRBV7-6, with D perhaps matching TRBD1 (5 bases). Trimming stripped 4 bases from V and 0 bases from J, with 10 bases between. The CDR3 has 15 amino acids. From germline, CDR1 is SGHVS and CDR2 FNYEAQ. As DNA, the CDR3 is TGTGCCAGCAGCTACCTAACAGGCTCTGGAAACACCATATATTTT. Translated, it gives CASSYLTGSGNTIYF.

The chain employs TRBV30 and TRBJ1-2; 7 positions agree with TRBD1. Trimming at V came to 4 bases and at J to 7 bases, leaving 9 bases not matched to a gene. The CDR3 has 13 residues. Germline lookup yields CDR1 GTSNPN and CDR2 SVGIG (reference sequence). Here the CDR3 DNA reads TGTGCCTGGACCGGGAGAGGGGGCTTTGGCTACACCTTC. As protein: CAWTGRGGFGYTF. The full variable domain, its missing parts supplied by reference TRBV30 and TRBJ1-2, is SQTIHQWPATLVQPVGSPLSLECTVEGTSNPNLYWYRQAAGRGLQLLFYSVGIGQISSEVPQNLSASRPQDRQFILSSKKLLLSDSGFYLCAWTGRGGFGYTFGSGTRLTVV.

The chain couples TRBV10-1 to TRBJ1-1, with TRBD1 matching 11 bases. CDR1 WNHNN and CDR2 SYGVQD come from the germline V gene (reference sequence). Germline trimming cut 3 bases from V and 5 bases from J; bases unmatched to any gene: 5. The CDR3 spans 15 residues. This CDR3 is CASSDPGTGGTEAFF. CDR3 in DNA: TGCGCCAGCAGTGACCCGGGGACAGGGGGGACTGAAGCTTTCTTT.

This chain links TRBV5-1 with TRBJ2-5; D ambiguous. V was clipped by 3 bases and J by 2 bases, with 2 bases between them. Germline assignment: CDR1 SGHRS and CDR2 YFSETQ. This CDR3 is 11 amino acids long. CDR3 DNA: TGCGCCAGCAGCTCGCAAGAGACCCAGTACTTC. It is translated as CASSSQETQYF.

This clone was counted a few times. The V call is TRBV19, the J call TRBJ1-5, with 9 nucleotides matching TRBD1. Per germline, CDR1 LNHDA and CDR2 SQIVND (reference sequence). V dropped 1 base and J dropped 2; count of bases not matched to a gene: 0. The CDR3 loop spans 15 amino acids. The CDR3 spells CASSIGTGGNQPQHF. The CDR3 nucleotides are TGTGCCAGTAGTATAGGGACAGGGGGCAATCAGCCCCAGCATTTT.

J is TRBJ1-2 and V is TRBV7-2, with TRBD1 matching 8 bases. Trimming removed 3 bases from V and 5 bases from J; junction bases left unmatched: 8. This CDR3 comprises 15 residues. The germline CDR1 and CDR2 sequences are SGHTA and FQGNSA. This CDR3 is CASSLIGTGRYGYTF. Written as DNA, the CDR3 is TGTGCCAGCAGCTTGATCGGGACAGGTCGTTATGGCTACACCTTC.